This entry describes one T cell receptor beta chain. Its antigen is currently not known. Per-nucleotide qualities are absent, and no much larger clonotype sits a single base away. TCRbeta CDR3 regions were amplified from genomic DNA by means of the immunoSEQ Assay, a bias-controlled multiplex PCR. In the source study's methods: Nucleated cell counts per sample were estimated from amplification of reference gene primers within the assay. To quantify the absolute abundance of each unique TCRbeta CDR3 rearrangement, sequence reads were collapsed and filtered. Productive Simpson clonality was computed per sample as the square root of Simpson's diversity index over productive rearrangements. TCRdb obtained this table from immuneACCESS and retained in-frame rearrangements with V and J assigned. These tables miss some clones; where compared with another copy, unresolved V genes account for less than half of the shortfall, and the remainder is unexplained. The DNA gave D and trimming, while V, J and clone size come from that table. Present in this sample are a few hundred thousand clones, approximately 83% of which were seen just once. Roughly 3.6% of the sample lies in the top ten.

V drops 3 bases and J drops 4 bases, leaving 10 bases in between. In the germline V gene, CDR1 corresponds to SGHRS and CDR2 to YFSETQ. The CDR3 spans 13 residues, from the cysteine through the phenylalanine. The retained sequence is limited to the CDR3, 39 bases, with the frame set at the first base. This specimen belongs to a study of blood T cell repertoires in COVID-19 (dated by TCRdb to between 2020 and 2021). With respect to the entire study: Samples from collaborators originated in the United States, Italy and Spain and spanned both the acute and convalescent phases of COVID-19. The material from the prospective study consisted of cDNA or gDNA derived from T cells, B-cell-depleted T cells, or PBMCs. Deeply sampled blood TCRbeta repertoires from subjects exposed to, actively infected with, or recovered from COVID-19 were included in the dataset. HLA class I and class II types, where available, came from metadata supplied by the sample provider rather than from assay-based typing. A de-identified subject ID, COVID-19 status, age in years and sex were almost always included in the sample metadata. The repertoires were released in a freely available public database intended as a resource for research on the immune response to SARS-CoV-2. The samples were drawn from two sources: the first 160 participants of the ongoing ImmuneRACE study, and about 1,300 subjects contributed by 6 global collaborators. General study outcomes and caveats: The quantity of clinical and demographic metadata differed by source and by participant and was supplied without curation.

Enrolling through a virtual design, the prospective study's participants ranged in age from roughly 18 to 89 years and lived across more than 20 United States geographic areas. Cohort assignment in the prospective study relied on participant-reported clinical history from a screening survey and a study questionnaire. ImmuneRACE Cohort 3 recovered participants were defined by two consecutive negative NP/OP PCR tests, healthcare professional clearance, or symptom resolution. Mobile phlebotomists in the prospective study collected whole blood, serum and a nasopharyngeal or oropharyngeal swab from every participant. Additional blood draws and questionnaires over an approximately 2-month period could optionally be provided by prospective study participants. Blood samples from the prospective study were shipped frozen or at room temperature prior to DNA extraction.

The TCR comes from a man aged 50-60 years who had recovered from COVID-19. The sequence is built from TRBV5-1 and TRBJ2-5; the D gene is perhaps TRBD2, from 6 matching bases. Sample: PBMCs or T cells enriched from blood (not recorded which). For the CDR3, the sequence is CASSSAGLETQYF. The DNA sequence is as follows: TGCGCCAGCAGCTCGGCGGGACTAGAGACCCAGTACTTC.